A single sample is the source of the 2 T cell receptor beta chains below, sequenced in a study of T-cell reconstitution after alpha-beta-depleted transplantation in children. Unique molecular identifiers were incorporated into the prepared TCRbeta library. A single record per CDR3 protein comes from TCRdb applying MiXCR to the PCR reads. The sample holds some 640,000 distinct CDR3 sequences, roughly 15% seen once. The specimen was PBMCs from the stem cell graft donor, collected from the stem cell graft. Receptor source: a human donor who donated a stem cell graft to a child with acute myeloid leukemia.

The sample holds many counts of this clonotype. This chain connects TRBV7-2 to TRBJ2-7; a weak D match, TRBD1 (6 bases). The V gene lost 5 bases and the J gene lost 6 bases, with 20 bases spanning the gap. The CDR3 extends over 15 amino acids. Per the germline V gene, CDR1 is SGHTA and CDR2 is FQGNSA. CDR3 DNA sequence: TGTGCCAGCAGCCTCACCGGGACAAGGAGCAGCGAGCAGTACTTC. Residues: CASSLTGTRSSEQYF.

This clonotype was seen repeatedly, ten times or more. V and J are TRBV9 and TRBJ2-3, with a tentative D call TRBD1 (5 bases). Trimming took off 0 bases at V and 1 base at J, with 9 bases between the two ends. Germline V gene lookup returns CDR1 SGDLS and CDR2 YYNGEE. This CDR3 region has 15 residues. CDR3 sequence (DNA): TGTGCCAGCAGCGTAGTGGGGCAGGGCACAGATACGCAGTATTTT. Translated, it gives CASSVVGQGTDTQYF.